This TCR beta chain emerged from a study of blood T cell repertoires in COVID-19. Study in general: Samples taken during acute and convalescent COVID-19 were collected in the United States, Italy and Spain. Sources were T cells, B-cell-depleted T cells, or PBMCs; the material itself was cDNA or gDNA.

Original handling: Nucleated cell counts were estimated from reference gene primer amplification. Clones were read by immunoSEQ multiplex PCR, and TCRdb kept only the in-frame ones, dropping some. That table is the source of V, J and clone size, and D and trimming were worked out from the DNA. The sample has about 140,000 clones; 60% to 85% are singletons. The receptor was derived from a man aged 45-65 years with acute or convalescent COVID-19. Sequencing was done on a sample of peripheral blood.

The CDR3 coding sequence is TGCGCCAGCAGTGAGACTGGGAGGCGTTCACCCCTCCACTTT. Encoded protein: CASSETGRRSPLHF. This sequence joins TRBV10-2 and TRBJ1-6; D gene unclear. The CDR3 covers 14 residues. Trimming left V 2 bases short and J 9 bases short, with 11 bases between. Germline V lookup: CDR1 WSHSY, CDR2 SAAADI.